This TCR beta chain was captured by sequencing in a study of control samples from healthy donors and cancer patients. The V gene end was trimmed by 6 bases and the J gene end by 6 bases; junction bases not matched to a gene: 3. CDR3 length: 14 residues. CDR1 is SGHVS and CDR2 is FQNEAQ in the germline V gene. Profiled with immunoSEQ multiplex PCR; TCRdb holds only in-frame clones, not every one. The table shows about 180,000 clones, with 90% occurring only once. This clone has a handful of counts. This chain links TRBV7-8 with TRBJ1-6; 9 bases match TRBD1. The sequenced sample was blood. The sequence came from a woman between 45 and 60 years old in good health. The CDR3 protein is CASRGQGSNSPLHF. Written as DNA, the CDR3 is TGTGCCAGCAGGGGACAGGGTTCTAATTCACCCCTCCACTTT.